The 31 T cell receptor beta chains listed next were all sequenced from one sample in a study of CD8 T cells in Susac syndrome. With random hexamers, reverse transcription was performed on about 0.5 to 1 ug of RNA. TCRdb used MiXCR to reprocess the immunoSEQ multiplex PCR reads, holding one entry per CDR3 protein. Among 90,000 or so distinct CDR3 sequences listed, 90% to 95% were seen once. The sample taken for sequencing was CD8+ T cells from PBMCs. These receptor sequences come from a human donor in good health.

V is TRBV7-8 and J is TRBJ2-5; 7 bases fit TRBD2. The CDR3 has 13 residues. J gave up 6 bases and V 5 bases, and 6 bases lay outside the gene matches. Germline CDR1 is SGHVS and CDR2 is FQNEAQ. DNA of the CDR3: TGTGCCAGCAGCCTCGGGACTAAACAGACCCAGTACTTC. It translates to CASSLGTKQTQYF.

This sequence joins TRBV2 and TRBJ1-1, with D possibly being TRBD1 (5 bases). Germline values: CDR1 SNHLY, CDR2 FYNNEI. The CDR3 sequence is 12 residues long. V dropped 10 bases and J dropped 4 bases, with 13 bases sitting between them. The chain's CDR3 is CANFGGGTEAFF. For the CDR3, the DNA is TGTGCCAACTTTGGGGGGGGCACTGAAGCTTTCTTT.

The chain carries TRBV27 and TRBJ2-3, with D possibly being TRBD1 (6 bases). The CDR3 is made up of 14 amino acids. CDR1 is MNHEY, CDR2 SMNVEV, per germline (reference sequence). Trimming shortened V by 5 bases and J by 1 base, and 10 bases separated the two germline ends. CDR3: CASSDRQGTDTQYF. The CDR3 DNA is TGTGCCAGCAGTGACCGACAGGGCACAGATACGCAGTATTTT.

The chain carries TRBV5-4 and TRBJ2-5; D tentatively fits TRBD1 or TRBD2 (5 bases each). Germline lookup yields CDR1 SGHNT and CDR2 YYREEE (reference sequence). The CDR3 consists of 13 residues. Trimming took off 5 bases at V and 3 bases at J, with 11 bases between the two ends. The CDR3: CASSSMGEETQYF. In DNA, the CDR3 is TGTGCCAGCAGTTCAATGGGGGAAGAGACCCAGTACTTC.

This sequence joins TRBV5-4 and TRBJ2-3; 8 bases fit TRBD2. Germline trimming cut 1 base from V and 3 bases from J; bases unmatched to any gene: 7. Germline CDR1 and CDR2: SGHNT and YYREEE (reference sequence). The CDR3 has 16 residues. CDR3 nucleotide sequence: TGTGCCAGCAGCTTGCGCCGGGGGGGCCAGACAGATACGCAGTATTTT. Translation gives CASSLRRGGQTDTQYF. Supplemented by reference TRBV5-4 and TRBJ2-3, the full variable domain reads ETGVTQSPTHLIKTRGQQVTLRCSSQSGHNTVSWYQQALGQGPQFIFQYYREEENGRGNFPPRFSGLQFPNYSSELNVNALELDDSALYLCASSLRRGGQTDTQYFGPGTRLTVL.

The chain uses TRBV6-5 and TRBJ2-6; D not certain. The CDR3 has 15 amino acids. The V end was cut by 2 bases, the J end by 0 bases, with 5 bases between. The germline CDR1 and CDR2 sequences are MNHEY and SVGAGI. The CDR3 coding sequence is TGTGCCAGCAGTTACGGAGACTCTGGGGCCAACGTCCTGACTTTC. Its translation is CASSYGDSGANVLTF.

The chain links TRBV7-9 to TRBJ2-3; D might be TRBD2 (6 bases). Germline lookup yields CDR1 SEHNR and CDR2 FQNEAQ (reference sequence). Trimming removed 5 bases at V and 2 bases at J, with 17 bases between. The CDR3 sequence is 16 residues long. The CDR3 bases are TGTGCCAGCAGCCCCCCCCTGGGAGGAAACACAGATACGCAGTATTTT. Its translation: CASSPPLGGNTDTQYF.

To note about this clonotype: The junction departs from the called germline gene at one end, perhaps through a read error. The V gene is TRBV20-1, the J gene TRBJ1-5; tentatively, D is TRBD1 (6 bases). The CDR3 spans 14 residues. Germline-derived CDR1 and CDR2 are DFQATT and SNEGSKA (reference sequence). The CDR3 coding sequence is TGCAGTGCTAGTACCGGGACACCCGATCAGGCCCAGCATTTT. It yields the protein CSASTGTPDQAQHF.

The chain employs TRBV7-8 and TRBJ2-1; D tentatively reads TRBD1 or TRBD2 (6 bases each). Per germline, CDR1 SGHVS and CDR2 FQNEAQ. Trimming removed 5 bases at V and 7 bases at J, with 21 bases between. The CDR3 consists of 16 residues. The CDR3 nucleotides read TGTGCCAGCAGCCCCCTAGGGGGGTGGGCGGGGAATGAGCAGTTCTTC. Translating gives CASSPLGGWAGNEQFF.

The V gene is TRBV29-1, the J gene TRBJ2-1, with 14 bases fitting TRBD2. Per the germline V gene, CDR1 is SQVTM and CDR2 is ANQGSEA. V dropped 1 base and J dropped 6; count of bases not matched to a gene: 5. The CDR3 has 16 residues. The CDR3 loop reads CSVEGLAGGVPNEQFF. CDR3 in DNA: TGCAGCGTTGAAGGACTAGCGGGGGGGGTTCCCAATGAGCAGTTCTTC.

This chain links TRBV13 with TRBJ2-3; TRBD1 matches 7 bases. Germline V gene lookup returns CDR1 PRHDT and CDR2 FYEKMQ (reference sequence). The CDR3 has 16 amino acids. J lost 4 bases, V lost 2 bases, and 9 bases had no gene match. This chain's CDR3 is CASSLWTGDFADTQYF. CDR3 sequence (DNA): TGTGCCAGCAGCTTATGGACAGGCGATTTCGCAGATACGCAGTATTTT.

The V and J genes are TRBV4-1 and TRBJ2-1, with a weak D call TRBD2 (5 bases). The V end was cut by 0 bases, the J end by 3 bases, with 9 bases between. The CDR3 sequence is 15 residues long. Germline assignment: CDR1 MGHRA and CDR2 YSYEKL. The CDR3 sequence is CASSQDAGDYNEQFF. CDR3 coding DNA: TGCGCCAGCAGCCAAGATGCCGGGGACTACAATGAGCAGTTCTTC.

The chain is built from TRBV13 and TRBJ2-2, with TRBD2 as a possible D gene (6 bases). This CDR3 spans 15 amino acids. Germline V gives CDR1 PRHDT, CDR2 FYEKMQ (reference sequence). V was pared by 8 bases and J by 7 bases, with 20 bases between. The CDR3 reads CASRAGGEYGGELFF. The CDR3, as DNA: TGTGCCAGCCGGGCCGGCGGGGAGTATGGCGGGGAGCTGTTTTTT.

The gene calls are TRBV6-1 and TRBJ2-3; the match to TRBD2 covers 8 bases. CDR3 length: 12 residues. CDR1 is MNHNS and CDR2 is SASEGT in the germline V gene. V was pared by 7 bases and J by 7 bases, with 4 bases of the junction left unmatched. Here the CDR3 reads CASNRGGYTQYF. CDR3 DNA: TGTGCCAGCAACCGGGGGGGGTATACGCAGTATTTT.

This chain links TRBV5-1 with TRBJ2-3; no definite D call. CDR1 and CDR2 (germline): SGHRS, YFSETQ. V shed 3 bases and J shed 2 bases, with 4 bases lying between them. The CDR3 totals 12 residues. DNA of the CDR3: TGCGCCAGCAGCTCCAACACAGATACGCAGTATTTT. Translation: CASSSNTDTQYF.

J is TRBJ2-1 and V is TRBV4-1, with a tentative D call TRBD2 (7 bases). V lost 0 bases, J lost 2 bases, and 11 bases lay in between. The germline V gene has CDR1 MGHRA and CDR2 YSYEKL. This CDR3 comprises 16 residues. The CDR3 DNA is TGCGCCAGCAGCCAAGATTTCGGGGGGCCCTACAATGAGCAGTTCTTC. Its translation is CASSQDFGGPYNEQFF.

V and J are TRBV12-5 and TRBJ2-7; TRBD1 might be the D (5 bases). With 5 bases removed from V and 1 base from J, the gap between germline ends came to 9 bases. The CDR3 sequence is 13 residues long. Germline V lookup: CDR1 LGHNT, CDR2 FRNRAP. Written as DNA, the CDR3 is TGTGCTAGTGGTCCAGGGATTTCCTACGAGCAGTACTTC. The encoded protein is CASGPGISYEQYF. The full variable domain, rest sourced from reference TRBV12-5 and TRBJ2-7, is DARVTQTPRHKVTEMGQEVTMRCQPILGHNTVFWYRQTMMQGLELLAYFRNRAPLDDSGMPKDRFSAEMPDATLATLKIQPSEPRDSAVYFCASGPGISYEQYFGPGTRLTVT.

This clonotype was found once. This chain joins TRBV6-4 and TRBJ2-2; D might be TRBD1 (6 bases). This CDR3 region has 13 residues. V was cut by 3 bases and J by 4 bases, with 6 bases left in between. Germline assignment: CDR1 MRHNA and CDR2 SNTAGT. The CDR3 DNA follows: TGTGCCAGCAGTGAGGGGGCCACCGGGGAGCTGTTTTTT. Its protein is CASSEGATGELFF.

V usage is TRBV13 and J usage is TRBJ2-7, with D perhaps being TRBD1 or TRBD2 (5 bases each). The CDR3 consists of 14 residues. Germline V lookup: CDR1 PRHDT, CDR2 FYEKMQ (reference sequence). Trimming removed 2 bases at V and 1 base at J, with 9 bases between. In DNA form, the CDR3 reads TGTGCCAGCAGCTTATGGGACGGATCCTACGAGCAGTACTTC. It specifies CASSLWDGSYEQYF.

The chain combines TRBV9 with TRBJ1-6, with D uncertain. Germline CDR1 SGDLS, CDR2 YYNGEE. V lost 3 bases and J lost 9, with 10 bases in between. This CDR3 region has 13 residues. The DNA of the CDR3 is TGTGCCAGCAGCGAGGGAAGTGGTTCACCCCTCCACTTT. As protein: CASSEGSGSPLHF.

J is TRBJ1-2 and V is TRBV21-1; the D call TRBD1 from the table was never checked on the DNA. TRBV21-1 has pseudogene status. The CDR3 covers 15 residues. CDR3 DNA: TGTGCCAGCATCACACAGGACCCCGCTAACTATGGCTACACCTTC. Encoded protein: CASITQDPANYGYTF.

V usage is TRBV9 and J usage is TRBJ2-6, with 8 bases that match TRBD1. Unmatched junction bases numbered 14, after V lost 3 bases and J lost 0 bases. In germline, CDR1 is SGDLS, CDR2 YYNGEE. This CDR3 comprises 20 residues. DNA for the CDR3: TGTGCCAGCAGCGGAGTCGGGCCGGGACAGGTTTACTCTGGGGCCAACGTCCTGACTTTC. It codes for CASSGVGPGQVYSGANVLTF.

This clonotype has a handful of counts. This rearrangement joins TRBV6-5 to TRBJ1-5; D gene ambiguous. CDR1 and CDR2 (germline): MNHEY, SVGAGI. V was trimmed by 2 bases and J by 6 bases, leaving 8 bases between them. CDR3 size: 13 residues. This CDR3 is CASSYGWAQPQHF. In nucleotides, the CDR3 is TGTGCCAGCAGTTACGGGTGGGCTCAGCCCCAGCATTTT.

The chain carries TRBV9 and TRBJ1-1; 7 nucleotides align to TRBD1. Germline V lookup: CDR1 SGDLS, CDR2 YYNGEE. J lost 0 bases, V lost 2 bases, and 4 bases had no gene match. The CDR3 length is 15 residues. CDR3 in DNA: TGTGCCAGCAGCGTCAAGGGGGCCCTGAACACTGAAGCTTTCTTT. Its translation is CASSVKGALNTEAFF.

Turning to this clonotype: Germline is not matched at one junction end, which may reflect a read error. The CDR3 DNA reads as TGCGCCAGCAGCTACATCACCGGGGAGCTGCTTTTT. Protein: CASSYITGELLF. V gene TRBV5-1 combines with J gene TRBJ2-2, with D possibly matching TRBD2 (5 bases). The CDR3 runs 12 residues. Germline V gene lookup returns CDR1 SGHRS and CDR2 YFSETQ.

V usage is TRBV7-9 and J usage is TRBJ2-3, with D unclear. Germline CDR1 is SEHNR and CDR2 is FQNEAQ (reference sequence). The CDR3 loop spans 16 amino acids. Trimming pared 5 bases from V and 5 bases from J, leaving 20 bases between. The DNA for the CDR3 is TGTGCCAGCAGCCACCCTCCGCGCTCCCTCGAAGATACGCAGTATTTT. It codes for CASSHPPRSLEDTQYF.

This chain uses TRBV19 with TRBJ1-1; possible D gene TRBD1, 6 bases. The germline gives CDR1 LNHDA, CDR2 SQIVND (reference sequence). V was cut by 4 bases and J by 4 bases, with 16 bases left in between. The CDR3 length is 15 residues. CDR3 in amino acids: CASSTVQGAGTEAFF. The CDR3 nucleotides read TGTGCCAGTAGTACGGTACAGGGAGCCGGCACTGAAGCTTTCTTT.

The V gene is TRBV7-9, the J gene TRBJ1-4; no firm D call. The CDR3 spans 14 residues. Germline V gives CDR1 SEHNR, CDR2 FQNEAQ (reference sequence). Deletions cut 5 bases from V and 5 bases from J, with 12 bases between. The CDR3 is CASSEDPGNEKLFF. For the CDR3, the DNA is TGTGCCAGCAGCGAAGACCCGGGAAATGAAAAACTGTTTTTT.

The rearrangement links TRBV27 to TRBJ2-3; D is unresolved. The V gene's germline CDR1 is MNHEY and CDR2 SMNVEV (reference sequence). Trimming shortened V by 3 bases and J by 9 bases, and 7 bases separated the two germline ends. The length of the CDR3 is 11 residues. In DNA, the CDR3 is TGTGCCAGCAGTTTGGGTGTCACGCAGTATTTT. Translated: CASSLGVTQYF.

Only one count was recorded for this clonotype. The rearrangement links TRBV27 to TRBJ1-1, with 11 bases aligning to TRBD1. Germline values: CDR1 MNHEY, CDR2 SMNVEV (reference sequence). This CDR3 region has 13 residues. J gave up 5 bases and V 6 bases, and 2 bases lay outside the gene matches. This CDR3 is CASRGTGGTEAFF. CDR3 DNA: TGTGCCAGCAGGGGGACAGGGGGTACTGAAGCTTTCTTT.

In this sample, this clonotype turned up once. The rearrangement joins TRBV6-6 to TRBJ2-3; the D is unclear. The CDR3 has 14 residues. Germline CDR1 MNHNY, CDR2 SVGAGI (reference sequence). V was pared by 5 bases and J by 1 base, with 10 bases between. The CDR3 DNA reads TGTGCCAGCAGTCTATCGGACGGCACAGATACGCAGTATTTT. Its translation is CASSLSDGTDTQYF.